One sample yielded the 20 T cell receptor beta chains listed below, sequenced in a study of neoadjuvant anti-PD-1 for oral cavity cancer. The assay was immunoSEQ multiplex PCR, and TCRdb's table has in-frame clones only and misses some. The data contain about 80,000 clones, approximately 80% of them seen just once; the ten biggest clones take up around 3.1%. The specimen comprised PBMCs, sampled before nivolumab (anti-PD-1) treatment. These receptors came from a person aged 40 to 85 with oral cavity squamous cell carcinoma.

The CDR3 loop reads CASSLWDSYEQFF. As DNA, the CDR3 is TGTGCCAGCAGCTTATGGGATTCCTATGAGCAGTTCTTC. The chain uses TRBV7-3 and TRBJ2-1; D gene uncertain. CDR1 SGHTA and CDR2 FQGTGA come from the germline V gene. This CDR3 has 13 amino acids. V shed 2 bases and J shed 8 bases, with 10 bases lying between them. Full variable domain (remainder filled in from reference TRBV7-3 and TRBJ2-1): GAGVSQTPSNKVTEKGKYVELRCDPISGHTALYWYRQSLGQGPEFLIYFQGTGAADDSGLPNDRFFAVRPEGSVSTLKIQRTERGDSAVYLCASSLWDSYEQFFGPGTRLTVL.

The CDR3 DNA is TGCGCCAGCAGCTTGGCACAGAGCACAGATACGCAGTATTTT. As protein: CASSLAQSTDTQYF. The genes are TRBV5-1 and TRBJ2-3; D gene unclear. The V and J ends lost 0 bases and 0 bases respectively, with 5 bases between them. Germline values: CDR1 SGHRS, CDR2 YFSETQ. The CDR3 covers 14 residues.

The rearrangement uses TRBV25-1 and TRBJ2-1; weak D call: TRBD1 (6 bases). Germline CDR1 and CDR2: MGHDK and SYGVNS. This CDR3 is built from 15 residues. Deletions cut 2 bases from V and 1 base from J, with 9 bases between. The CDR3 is CASSEKQGSYNEQFF. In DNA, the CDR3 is TGTGCCAGCAGTGAAAAACAGGGTTCCTACAATGAGCAGTTCTTC.

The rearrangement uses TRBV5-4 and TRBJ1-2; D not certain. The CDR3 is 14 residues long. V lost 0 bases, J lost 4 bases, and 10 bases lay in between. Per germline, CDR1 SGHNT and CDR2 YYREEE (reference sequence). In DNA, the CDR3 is TGTGCCAGCAGCTTGGAGGTCATTCCCTATGGCTACACCTTC. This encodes CASSLEVIPYGYTF.

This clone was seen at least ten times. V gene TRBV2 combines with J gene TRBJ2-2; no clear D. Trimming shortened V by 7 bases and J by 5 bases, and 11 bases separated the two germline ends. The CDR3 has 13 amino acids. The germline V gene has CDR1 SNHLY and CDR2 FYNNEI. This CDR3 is CASNAAGTGELFF. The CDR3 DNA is TGTGCCAGCAATGCCGCCGGGACCGGGGAGCTGTTTTTT.

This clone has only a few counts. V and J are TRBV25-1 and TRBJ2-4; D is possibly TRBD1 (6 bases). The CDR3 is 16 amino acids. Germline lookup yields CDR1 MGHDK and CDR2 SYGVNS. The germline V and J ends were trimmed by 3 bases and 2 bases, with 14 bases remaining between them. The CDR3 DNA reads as TGTGCCAGCAGTGAGACAGGAGATTTGTCCAAAAACATTCAGTACTTC. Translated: CASSETGDLSKNIQYF.

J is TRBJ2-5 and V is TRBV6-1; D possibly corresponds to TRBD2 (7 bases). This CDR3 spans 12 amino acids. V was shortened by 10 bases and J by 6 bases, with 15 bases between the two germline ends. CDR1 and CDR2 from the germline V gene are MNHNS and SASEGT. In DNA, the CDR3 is TGTGCCACCAAGGGGGGACTACAGACCCAGTACTTC. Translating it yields CATKGGLQTQYF.

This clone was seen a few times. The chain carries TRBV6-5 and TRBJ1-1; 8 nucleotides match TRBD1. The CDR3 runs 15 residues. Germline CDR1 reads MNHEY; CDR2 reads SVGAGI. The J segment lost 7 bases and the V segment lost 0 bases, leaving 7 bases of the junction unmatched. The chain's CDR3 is CASSYSRTGKGEAFF. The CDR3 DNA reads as TGTGCCAGCAGTTACTCGCGGACAGGGAAGGGTGAAGCTTTCTTT.

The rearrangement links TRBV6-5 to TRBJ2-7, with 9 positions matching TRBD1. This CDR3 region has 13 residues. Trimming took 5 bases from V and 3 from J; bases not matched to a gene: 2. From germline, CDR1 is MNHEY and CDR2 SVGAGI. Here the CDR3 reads CASSRTGVYEQYF. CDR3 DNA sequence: TGTGCCAGCAGTCGGACAGGGGTCTACGAGCAGTACTTC.

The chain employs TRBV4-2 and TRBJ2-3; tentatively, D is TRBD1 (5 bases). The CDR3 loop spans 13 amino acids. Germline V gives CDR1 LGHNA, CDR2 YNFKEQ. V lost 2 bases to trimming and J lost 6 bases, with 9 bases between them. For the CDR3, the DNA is TGTGCCAGCAGCCAAAGGGGATTGGATACGCAGTATTTT. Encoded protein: CASSQRGLDTQYF.

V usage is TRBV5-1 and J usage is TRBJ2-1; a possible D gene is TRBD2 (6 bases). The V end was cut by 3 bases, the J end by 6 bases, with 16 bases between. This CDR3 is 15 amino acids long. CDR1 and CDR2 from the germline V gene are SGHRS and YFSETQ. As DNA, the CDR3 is TGCGCCAGCAGCTCTCATAGCGGAAGCCTCAATGAGCAGTTCTTC. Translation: CASSSHSGSLNEQFF.

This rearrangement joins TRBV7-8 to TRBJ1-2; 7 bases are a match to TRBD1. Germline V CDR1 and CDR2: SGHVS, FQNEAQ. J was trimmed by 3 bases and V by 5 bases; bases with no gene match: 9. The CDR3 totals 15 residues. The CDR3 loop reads CASSEGPQGDYGYTF. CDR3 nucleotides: TGTGCCAGCAGCGAAGGACCCCAGGGGGACTATGGCTACACCTTC. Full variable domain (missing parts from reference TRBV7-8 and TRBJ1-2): GAGVSQSPRYKVAKRGQDVALRCDPISGHVSLFWYQQALGQGPEFLTYFQNEAQLDKSGLPSDRFFAERPEGSVSTLKIQRTQQEDSAVYLCASSEGPQGDYGYTFGSGTRLTVV.

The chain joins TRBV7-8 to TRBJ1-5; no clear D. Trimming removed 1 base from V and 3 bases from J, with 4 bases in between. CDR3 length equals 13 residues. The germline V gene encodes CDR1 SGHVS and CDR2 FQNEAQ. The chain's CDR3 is CASSLDSNQPQHF. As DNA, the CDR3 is TGTGCCAGCAGCTTAGATTCCAATCAGCCCCAGCATTTT.

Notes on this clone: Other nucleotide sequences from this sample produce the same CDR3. CDR3 residues: CSVAGSNQPQHF. The DNA for the CDR3 is TGCAGCGTTGCGGGGAGCAATCAGCCCCAGCATTTT. V gene TRBV29-1 combines with J gene TRBJ1-5; D remains ambiguous. The CDR3 spans 12 residues. The V end lost 4 bases, the J end lost 1 base, and 5 bases lay between the germline ends. The germline gives CDR1 SQVTM, CDR2 ANQGSEA.

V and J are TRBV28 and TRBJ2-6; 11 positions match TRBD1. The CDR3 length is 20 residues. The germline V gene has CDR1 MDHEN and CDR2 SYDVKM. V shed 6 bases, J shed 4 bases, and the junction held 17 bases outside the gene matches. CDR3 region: CASSTPARTGGVRGANVLTF. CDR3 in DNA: TGTGCCAGCAGCACACCCGCCAGGACAGGGGGCGTGAGAGGGGCCAACGTCCTGACTTTC.

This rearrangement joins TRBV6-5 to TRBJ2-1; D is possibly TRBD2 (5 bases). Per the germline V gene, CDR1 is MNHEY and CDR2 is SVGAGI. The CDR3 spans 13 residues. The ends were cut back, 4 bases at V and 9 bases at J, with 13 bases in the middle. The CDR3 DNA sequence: TGTGCCAGCAGTTCCCTCCGAGGGAGTGAGCAGTTCTTC. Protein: CASSSLRGSEQFF.

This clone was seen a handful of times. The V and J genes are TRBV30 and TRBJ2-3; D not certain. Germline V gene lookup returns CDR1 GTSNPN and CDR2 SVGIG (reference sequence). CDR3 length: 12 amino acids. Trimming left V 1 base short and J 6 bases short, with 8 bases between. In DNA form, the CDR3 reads TGTGCCTGGAGTGATAGGCCGGATACGCAGTATTTT. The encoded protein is CAWSDRPDTQYF.

CDR3 DNA sequence: TGCGCCAGCAGTCTCCTCGGGACAGCGGTCTACGAGCAGTACTTC. Its protein is CASSLLGTAVYEQYF. The V gene is TRBV5-1, the J gene TRBJ2-7; 7 nucleotides agree with TRBD1. This CDR3 is 15 amino acids long. Germline assignment: CDR1 SGHRS and CDR2 YFSETQ. V was clipped by 5 bases and J by 3 bases; unmatched bases: 11.

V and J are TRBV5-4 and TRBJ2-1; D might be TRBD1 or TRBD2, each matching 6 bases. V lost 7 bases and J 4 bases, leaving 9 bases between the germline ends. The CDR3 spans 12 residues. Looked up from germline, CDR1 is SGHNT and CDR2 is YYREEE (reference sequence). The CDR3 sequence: CASAGQYNEQFF. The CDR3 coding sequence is TGTGCCAGCGCGGGACAATACAATGAGCAGTTCTTC. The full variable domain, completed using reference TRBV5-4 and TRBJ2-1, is ETGVTQSPTHLIKTRGQQVTLRCSSQSGHNTVSWYQQALGQGPQFIFQYYREEENGRGNFPPRFSGLQFPNYSSELNVNALELDDSALYLCASAGQYNEQFFGPGTRLTVL.

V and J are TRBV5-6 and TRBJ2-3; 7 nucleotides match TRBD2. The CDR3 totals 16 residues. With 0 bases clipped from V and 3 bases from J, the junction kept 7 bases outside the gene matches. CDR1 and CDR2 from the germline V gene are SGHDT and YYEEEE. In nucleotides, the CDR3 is TGTGCCAGCAGCTTGGCCGAGCGGGGAGCGACAGATACGCAGTATTTT. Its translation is CASSLAERGATDTQYF.